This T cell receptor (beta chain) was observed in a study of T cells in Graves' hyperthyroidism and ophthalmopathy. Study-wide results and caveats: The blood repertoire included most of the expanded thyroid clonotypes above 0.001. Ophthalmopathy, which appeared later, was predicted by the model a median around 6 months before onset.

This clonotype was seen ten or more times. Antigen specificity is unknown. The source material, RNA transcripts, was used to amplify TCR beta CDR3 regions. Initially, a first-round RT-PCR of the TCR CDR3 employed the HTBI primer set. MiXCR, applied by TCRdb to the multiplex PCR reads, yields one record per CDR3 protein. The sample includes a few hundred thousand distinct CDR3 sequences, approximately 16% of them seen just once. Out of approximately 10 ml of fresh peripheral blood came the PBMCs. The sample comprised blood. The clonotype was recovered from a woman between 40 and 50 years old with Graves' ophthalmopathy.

The CDR3 DNA reads TGTGCCAGCAGACAGGGAGGACAGCCCCAGCATTTT. Its translation: CASRQGGQPQHF. The J gene is TRBJ1-5, the V gene TRBV6-1; TRBD1 is a possible D gene (6 bases). Germline values: CDR1 MNHNS, CDR2 SASEGT. This CDR3 region has 12 residues. V lost 6 bases to trimming and J lost 7 bases, with 10 bases between them.